This T cell receptor beta chain was found in a study of relationships among human T cell subsets. Between the trimmed V and J ends, which lost 3 bases and 5 bases, there was a span of 2 bases. Germline V gene sequence: CDR1 MDHEN, CDR2 SYDVKM. The CDR3 runs 11 residues. From mRNA, alpha and beta CDR3 regions were amplified using semiquantitative ARM-PCR. Exponential amplification used communal superprimers after tagged nested gene-specific primers in ARM-PCR. Exonuclease cleared nested primers, then first-round products were reamplified. TCRdb called the multiplex PCR reads again in MiXCR, with one record for every CDR3 protein. The table lists roughly 7,000 distinct CDR3 sequences, under 70% of them singletons, with 52% in the top ten. Naive plus transitional T cells were isolated with anti-CD45RA microbeads from pooled CD4+ and CD8+ T cells.

This clonotype was obtained from a man in his forties in good health. Sequenced: naive and transitional (CD45RA+) T cells sorted from blood. The chain employs TRBV28 and TRBJ2-1, with D hard to call. CDR3 loop: CASSLDNEQFF. CDR3 coding DNA: TGTGCCAGCAGTTTGGACAATGAGCAGTTCTTC. The complete variable domain, with remaining parts taken from reference TRBV28 and TRBJ2-1, reads DVKVTQSSRYLVKRTGEKVFLECVQDMDHENMFWYRQDPGLGLRLIYFSYDVKMKEKGDIPEGYSVSREKKERFSLILESASTNQTSMYLCASSLDNEQFFGPGTRLTVL.